This T cell receptor beta chain was identified in a study of cytomegalovirus exposure and HLA in healthy donors (dated by TCRdb to 2016 to 2017). About the study as a whole: According to an earlier analysis of 587 of the donors, about 170 million T cells yielded 117 million unique TCR beta sequences and approximately 280 Gb of sequence data. In a later analysis, previously published TCR beta repertoires from 550 to 700 donors were re-analyzed and high-resolution HLA genotyping was added so that TCR occurrence patterns could be studied. Among the roughly 410 genotyped donors, around 81% belonged to the genetic ancestry cluster associated with self-reported Caucasian donors. Donor age, sex, ethnicity and CMV serostatus were compiled together with the repertoire data. Along with the approximately 700-subject first cohort, a separate validation cohort of over a hundred different subjects was used. All discovery cohort repertoires had been generated on a single sequencing platform. Among around 400 genotyped donors of the cohort, an average of 235,054 unique TCR beta nucleotide sequences were sequenced per donor, roughly a sixth of them non-productive. High-throughput TCR immunosequencing, statistical association of individual TCRs with disease status, and machine learning were combined to predict cytomegalovirus infection status. An early release that covered roughly 600 HLA-typed donors contained about 300 gigabases of sequencing data and 75 million to 100 million unique TCR sequences. A later genetic analysis used genome-wide SNP genotypes for 398 of the 666 donors, treating that subset as a discovery cohort. Both class I and class II loci were covered by HLA typing, at four-digit resolution. Rather than using new phenotypic data, the later analysis identified candidate immune exposures from TCR beta sequences and from how often those sequences occurred across donors. About five DR-DQ haplotypes were treated as single units for association and clustering because of strong linkage in the cohort. An earlier analysis of about 620 of the donors applied high-throughput TCR beta sequencing to assess whether each TCR beta V gene segment acted as functional or pseudogenic. The aim of the study was to test whether cataloging public T cell receptors could identify signatures of past pathogen exposure. Using immunosequencing, the study profiled T cell repertoires from fewer than 700 subjects and related those repertoires to cytomegalovirus serostatus. The number of typed donors differed by locus: about 620-640 for A, B, C, DRB1 and DQB1; 522 for DQA1; 606 for DPA1; and roughly 470 for DPB1. What the work shows at the level of the full study, not this receptor alone: According to the authors, the approach could potentially be generalized to other disease states and immunological phenotypes. In a later analysis, several top co-occurrence clusters were reported to appear linked to parvovirus B19, influenza, CMV and Epstein-Barr virus. Because counts were too low, roughly 16 rarely observed V segments, including chromosome 9 orphons, were left out of the earlier analysis of about 500 of the donors. Broadly in line with IMGT annotations, most TCR beta V segments showed up in productive rearrangements about 87% or about 30% of the time in an earlier analysis of around 550 of the donors. A later analysis found that most CMV-associated TCR beta chains appeared HLA-restricted, with HLA associations seemingly driven largely by CMV exposure. A group of highly shared sequence variants was considered likely to be a technical artifact of the sequencing pipeline. When HLA alleles, especially DR and DQ, strongly co-occurred, attributing TCR associations to individual alleles was difficult. Correlated functional status among segregating V segments might be attributable to linkage disequilibrium, but an unknown experimental factor could not be ruled out. A few of the identified cytomegalovirus-associated TCR beta chains were confirmed in vitro to be specific for cytomegalovirus antigens. An association between a missense DCLRE1C variant and V-gene and J-gene trimming of TCR beta chains was found in a later genetic analysis and replicated in an independent cohort. In both the original and validation cohorts, the classifier was reported to diagnose cytomegalovirus status with high specificity and sensitivity. Because HLA typing was missing for some donors at each locus, association tests included only the typed subset. A later analysis found that TCR association rates varied across HLA loci, with DRB1 alleles showing the most associated TCRs and HLA-C alleles the fewest. In this cohort, only TCR beta chains were sequenced, and detectable features were limited by the absence of alpha or paired-chain data. A further reported finding was that TCR beta sequences accurately predicted the HLA-A and HLA-B alleles for most subjects in the first cohort. Immune exposure information for the cohort was limited to CMV serostatus. Specific HLA alleles were associated with more than 15,000 TCR beta sequences at a false discovery rate of 0.05 in a later analysis. According to a later genetic analysis, donors in an Asian-associated ancestry cluster had fewer N-insertions in productive TCRs than the roughly 670-donor mean. Some IMGT-functional V segments, including TRBV6-2 and TRBV6-3, could not be told apart with the 87-base-pair reads, so those segments were excluded. Compared with equally common non-associated chains, HLA-associated TCR beta chains in a later analysis were more clonally expanded and had lower generation probabilities. Most TCR sequences were seen in very few donors, while some public TCRs were found in many individuals. In the study, 164 TCR beta chains were listed as associated with cytomegalovirus. The presence/absence analyses assumed that sequencing depth was roughly uniform across donors, and that assumption may not be true.

As concerns this clone: Its antigen is unknown. The sample holds no much larger clone one base away, and base qualities are not on file.

The cohort consisted of some 730 healthy bone marrow donors. Cohort members were all nominally healthy when sampled, although unrecorded immune exposures were likely present. The donor was CMV seropositive and was included in the group of around 300 seropositive cohort members. Each donor provided a peripheral blood sample, and peripheral blood mononuclear cells were used for TCR beta sequencing. Genomic DNA extraction from the blood cell samples was performed with the Qiagen DNeasy Blood Extraction Kit. As encoded in the germline V gene, CDR1 is SGDLS while CDR2 is YYNGEE. The germline V and J ends show losses of 4 bases and 2 bases respectively, and no gene match explains 13 bases of the junction. From the cysteine up to the phenylalanine, the CDR3 has a length of 17 residues. The only DNA kept is the CDR3, 51 bases in frame from the first base. The method behind the library was the immunoSEQ multiplex PCR assay. A mixture of 60 forward primers for TCR Vbeta segments and 13 reverse primers for TCR Jbeta segments was used in the multiplex PCR. The CDR3 region of rearranged TCR beta genes was amplified from genomic DNA by a multiplex PCR assay. The Illumina HiSeq System was used to sequence the amplified TCR beta libraries as 87-base-pair reads. The authors' pipeline ran thus. Across the roughly 700 repertoires, a later analysis counted tens of millions of unique TCR beta chains, 9.5 million to 13 million of which were shared by at least two donors. Raw reads were error-corrected and collapsed into unique sequences with a nearest-neighbor algorithm that merged closely related sequences to remove PCR and sequencing errors. Alignment of CDR3 sequences to IMGT reference sequences was used to assign V, D and J gene segments. For a sequence to be retained, a match of at least six nucleotides was required to both a V gene segment and a J gene segment. Rearrangements were classified as productive when the CDR3 lacked stop codons and remained in frame with V and J, and all other rearrangements were classified as non-productive. CDR3 was defined by IMGT convention, running from the second conserved V-encoded cysteine to the conserved J-encoded phenylalanine. The earlier analysis of roughly 590 of the donors excluded sequences that lacked an unambiguous match to a single V gene segment. An earlier analysis of 587 of the donors called V segments functional above 56.7% productive rearrangements and segregating when the between-donor standard deviation exceeded 5%. A statistical classification framework was built to diagnose cytomegalovirus status from the catalog of TCR beta chain sequences. A later analysis assigned V and J genes by comparing TCR nucleotide sequences with IMGT/GENE-DB human TR gene sequences. Using the TCRdist pipeline, a later analysis assigned CDR3 sequences along with most-parsimonious VDJ recombination scenarios. In a later analysis, each TCR beta chain was defined by its CDR3 amino acid sequence together with its V-gene family, and reads without a unique V-gene family were excluded. A later analysis removed roughly 590 highly shared, low-generation-probability nucleotide sequences to deal with suspected cross-contamination and a sequencing artifact. A later analysis calculated a clonal expansion index for each public chain from normalized within-repertoire ranks of inferred template counts. In a later analysis, generation probabilities were computed using a VDJ recombination model fitted to out-of-frame rearrangements, and the results were checked against IGoR. In a later analysis, hypergeometric tests were used to score TCR-TCR, TCR-HLA and TCR-CMV co-occurrence, with a repertoire-size bias correction applied to TCR pairs. In a later analysis, false discovery rates were estimated by permuting HLA or CMV assignments 20 times. In a later analysis, co-occurring TCRs were grouped with DBSCAN, and TCRdist sequence similarity was added when clustering was performed within HLA-allele-positive subsets. Repertoires with fewer than 30,000 or more than 120,000 public chains were left out of co-occurrence clustering, as were about 5 repertoires with anomalous nucleotide sharing. TCRdb took over this immuneACCESS table, retaining in-frame rearrangements with V and J assigned. Such tables are incomplete; in checked studies, under half of the missing clones stem from an unresolved V gene, and the remainder is unexplained. The D gene and trimming were derived from the DNA, and the V and J assignments and clone size from that table. The sample includes about 100,000 clones, with about 80% observed a single time. The top ten hold 5% to 6% of the sample.

The chain uses TRBV9 and TRBJ2-3, with TRBD1 matching 7 junction bases. The clonotype was recovered from a woman younger than 35 in good health and CMV-seropositive. Sequencing was done on a sample of PBMCs. The nucleotide sequence is TGTGCCAGCAGCCCACGCGAGGAGGACAGGAACACAGATACGCAGTATTTT. Its protein reads: CASSPREEDRNTDTQYF.